One sample yielded the 13 T cell receptor beta chains listed below, sequenced in a study of T-cell reconstitution after alpha-beta-depleted transplantation in children. Unique molecular identifiers were incorporated into the prepared TCRbeta library. In TCRdb, the PCR reads were re-called with MiXCR into one record per CDR3 protein. Among about 640,000 distinct CDR3 sequences listed, approximately 15% were seen once. The starting material was PBMCs from the stem cell graft donor, obtained from the stem cell graft. The receptors come from a human donor who donated a stem cell graft to a child with acute myeloid leukemia.

This clonotype has at least ten counts. The V and J genes are TRBV5-5 and TRBJ1-5; D is ambiguous. Trimming pared 0 bases from V and 5 bases from J, leaving 12 bases between. The CDR3 is made up of 15 amino acids. In germline, CDR1 is SGHKS, CDR2 YYEKEE (reference sequence). CDR3 sequence (DNA): TGTGCCAGCAGCTTGGCCTTCGCCGTCGATCAGCCCCAGCATTTT. Translation gives CASSLAFAVDQPQHF.

This clonotype was picked up many times. The chain couples TRBV20-1 to TRBJ1-4; possibly TRBD1 for D (5 bases). Germline assignment: CDR1 DFQATT and CDR2 SNEGSKA (reference sequence). V was clipped by 0 bases and J by 1 base, with 15 bases between them. The CDR3 is made up of 17 amino acids. The CDR3 DNA sequence: TGCAGTGCTAGAGATCGAAACAGGCACATAACTAATGAAAAACTGTTTTTT. It yields the protein CSARDRNRHITNEKLFF.

There are many counts of this clonotype. The V and J genes are TRBV20-1 and TRBJ2-6; maybe TRBD1 (6 bases). Trimming removed 0 bases at V and 0 bases at J, with 21 bases between. CDR3 length: 20 residues. Germline assignment: CDR1 DFQATT and CDR2 SNEGSKA (reference sequence). The CDR3 spells CSARDLWGTSQVSGANVLTF. In DNA, the CDR3 is TGCAGTGCTAGAGATCTTTGGGGGACATCTCAGGTCTCTGGGGCCAACGTCCTGACTTTC.

This chain links TRBV11-2 with TRBJ2-5; 9 positions match TRBD2. The V segment lost 3 bases and the J segment 3 bases; nucleotides outside the gene matches: 8. The CDR3 has 16 residues. Germline V gene lookup returns CDR1 SGHAT and CDR2 FQNNGV. The CDR3 nucleotides are TGTGCCAGCAGCTTTACATTCGCGGGGGGGAAAGAGACCCAGTACTTC. It yields the protein CASSFTFAGGKETQYF.

This clonotype was recorded many times. This chain joins TRBV6-5 and TRBJ2-3; 10 bases align to TRBD2. CDR3 size: 15 residues. Losses at the gene ends were 0 bases for V and 4 bases for J; bases not matched to a gene: 1. Per germline, CDR1 MNHEY and CDR2 SVGAGI. The CDR3 protein is CASSYSTSGPDTQYF. The CDR3 DNA reads TGTGCCAGCAGTTACTCGACTAGCGGGCCAGATACGCAGTATTTT.

The V and J genes are TRBV29-1 and TRBJ2-7; the match to TRBD1 covers 9 bases. The CDR3 covers 15 residues. The ends lost 6 bases at V and 1 base at J; junction bases unmatched: 10. CDR1 and CDR2 from the germline V gene are SQVTM and ANQGSEA. The CDR3 spells CSVEDRGELSYEQYF. CDR3 nucleotide sequence: TGCAGCGTGGAGGACAGGGGCGAACTTTCCTACGAGCAGTACTTC.

The gene calls are TRBV7-9 and TRBJ2-7; D unresolved. Deletions cut 4 bases from V and 2 bases from J, with 15 bases between. The CDR3 sequence is 15 residues long. Germline CDR1 reads SEHNR; CDR2 reads FQNEAQ (reference sequence). CDR3 sequence reads: CASSSTSRGAYEQYF. The CDR3 region has the DNA TGTGCCAGCAGCTCAACCTCCCGAGGAGCCTACGAGCAGTACTTC.

The table lists this clonotype with a few counts. This rearrangement joins TRBV27 to TRBJ2-2, with 10 bases identical to TRBD2. Germline assignment: CDR1 MNHEY and CDR2 SMNVEV (reference sequence). Germline trimming cut 6 bases from V and 4 bases from J; bases unmatched to any gene: 5. The CDR3 has 15 residues. CDR3 residues: CASRSGGAITGELFF. The DNA of the CDR3 is TGTGCCAGCAGAAGCGGGGGGGCCATCACCGGGGAGCTGTTTTTT.

This clonotype was counted a few times. The V call is TRBV7-2, the J call TRBJ2-5; D is ambiguous. CDR3 size: 14 residues. Deletions cut 1 base from V and 3 bases from J, with 9 bases between. CDR1 and CDR2 (germline): SGHTA, FQGNSA. The CDR3 nucleotides are TGTGCCAGCAGCTTAGATCGTTGGAAAGAGACCCAGTACTTC. Its protein is CASSLDRWKETQYF. Looking up the rest from reference TRBV7-2 and TRBJ2-5 gives the full variable domain: GAGVSQSPSNKVTEKGKDVELRCDPISGHTALYWYRQSLGQGLEFLIYFQGNSAPDKSGLPSDRFSAERTGGSVSTLTIQRTQQEDSAVYLCASSLDRWKETQYFGPGTRLLVL.

In its sample, this clonotype was seen many times. The V and J genes are TRBV20-1 and TRBJ2-7; possible D gene TRBD2, 6 bases. CDR1 is DFQATT, CDR2 SNEGSKA, per germline (reference sequence). This CDR3 spans 13 amino acids. Trimming took 6 bases from V and 4 from J, leaving 16 bases between them. CDR3 residues: CSARGTERYEQYF. The CDR3 coding sequence is TGCAGTGCCCGAGGGACTGAACGGTACGAGCAGTACTTC.

For this clonotype: A much larger clone sits a single nucleotide away, making a read error possible. The V call is TRBV7-2, the J call TRBJ1-2; D is possibly TRBD1 (5 bases). The V end was cut by 5 bases, the J end by 6 bases, with 19 bases between. The CDR3 spans 15 residues. CDR1 is SGHTA, CDR2 FQGNSA, per germline. The CDR3 protein is CASSHQEEGLNGYTF. The CDR3 bases are TGTGCCAGCAGCCATCAGGAAGAGGGGCTAAATGGCTACACCTTC.

This clonotype was detected a few times. The V call is TRBV6-1, the J call TRBJ2-3, with 8 bases lining up with TRBD2. Germline V lookup: CDR1 MNHNS, CDR2 SASEGT. Trimming removed 8 bases from V and 2 bases from J; junction bases left unmatched: 12. The CDR3 sequence is 16 residues long. The CDR3 DNA reads as TGTGCCAGCCGGACCAATAGCGGGGACCCCACAGATACGCAGTATTTT. Protein product: CASRTNSGDPTDTQYF.

This clonotype appeared a few times. This sequence joins TRBV20-1 and TRBJ2-1; 9 bases match TRBD1. Germline trimming cut 0 bases from V and 4 bases from J; bases unmatched to any gene: 16. Per the germline V gene, CDR1 is DFQATT and CDR2 is SNEGSKA (reference sequence). The CDR3 contains 19 residues. Here the CDR3 DNA reads TGCAGTGCTAGAGATAGGTCCCGGGACAGGGTATGGAATTACAATGAGCAGTTCTTC. Its protein is CSARDRSRDRVWNYNEQFF.